The source of this T cell receptor beta chain is a study of CD8 T cells in ankylosing spondylitis. The CDR3 consists of 14 residues. Per germline, CDR1 WNHNN and CDR2 SYGVQD (reference sequence). The germline V and J ends were trimmed by 2 bases and 2 bases, with 8 bases remaining between them. This clonotype has just a few counts. The antigen is unknown. General study findings and limits: What appeared characteristic of ankylosing spondylitis blood was a TCR beta motif of several highly homologous variants. Reportedly, matched ankylosing spondylitis synovial fluid was significantly enriched for disease-linked clones.

Quantitative 5'-RACE with molecular barcodes generated TCR beta libraries. TCRdb called the 5' RACE reads again in MiXCR, with one record for every CDR3 protein. The sample includes 190,000 or so distinct CDR3 sequences, 10% to 15% of them seen just once. The sequencing sample was made of blood, either unsorted or a sorted T cell fraction (not recorded which). This TCR derives from a male donor with ankylosing spondylitis or in good health (not recorded which). This chain links TRBV10-1 with TRBJ2-3, with D possibly TRBD2 on 6 matching bases. The CDR3 region is CASSEGRTTDTQYF. CDR3 DNA sequence: TGCGCCAGCAGTGAGGGGAGGACCACAGATACGCAGTATTTT.